The next 3 T cell receptor beta chains were all read from a single sample in a study of response to subunit inactivated influenza vaccine. TCRdb recomputed calls from the RT-PCR reads with MiXCR, one row per CDR3 protein. The sample yields over 650,000 distinct CDR3 sequences, approximately 18% seen once. The material was PBMCs from blood, obtained more than 4 days after vaccination. The receptors shown here come from a man in his forties or fifties who received an inactivated influenza vaccine.

Ten or more counts support this clonotype. V is TRBV3-1 and J is TRBJ2-4; D not resolved. Germline assignment: CDR1 LGHDT and CDR2 YNNKEL (reference sequence). The CDR3 totals 14 residues. V was pared by 3 bases and J by 9 bases, with 15 bases between. The CDR3 nucleotides are TGTGCCAGCAGCCAGACGGTGTCGATAGGCATTCAGTACTTC. This gives the protein CASSQTVSIGIQYF. The full variable domain, its missing parts supplied by reference TRBV3-1 and TRBJ2-4, is DTAVSQTPKYLVTQMGNDKSIKCEQNLGHDTMYWYKQDSKKFLKIMFSYNNKELIINETVPNRFSPKSPDKAHLNLHINSLELGDSAVYFCASSQTVSIGIQYFGAGTRLSVL.

Only a few counts were recorded for this clonotype. The chain is built from TRBV7-2 and TRBJ2-7, with D possibly TRBD1 on 6 matching bases. This CDR3 spans 15 amino acids. Per germline, CDR1 SGHTA and CDR2 FQGNSA. The V gene lost 5 bases and the J gene lost 0 bases, with 14 bases spanning the gap. This CDR3 reads CASSHHRDSSYEQYF. The DNA for the CDR3 is TGTGCCAGCAGCCATCACAGGGATAGCTCCTACGAGCAGTACTTC.

This clonotype was observed a handful of times. The V call is TRBV12-3 or TRBV12-4, the J call TRBJ1-4; D ambiguous. The CDR3 totals 15 residues. V lost 5 bases, J lost 0 bases, and 10 bases lay in between. The CDR3 loop is CASSKDPSTNEKLFF. In DNA, the CDR3 is TGTGCCAGCAGTAAGGACCCTTCAACTAATGAAAAACTGTTTTTT.